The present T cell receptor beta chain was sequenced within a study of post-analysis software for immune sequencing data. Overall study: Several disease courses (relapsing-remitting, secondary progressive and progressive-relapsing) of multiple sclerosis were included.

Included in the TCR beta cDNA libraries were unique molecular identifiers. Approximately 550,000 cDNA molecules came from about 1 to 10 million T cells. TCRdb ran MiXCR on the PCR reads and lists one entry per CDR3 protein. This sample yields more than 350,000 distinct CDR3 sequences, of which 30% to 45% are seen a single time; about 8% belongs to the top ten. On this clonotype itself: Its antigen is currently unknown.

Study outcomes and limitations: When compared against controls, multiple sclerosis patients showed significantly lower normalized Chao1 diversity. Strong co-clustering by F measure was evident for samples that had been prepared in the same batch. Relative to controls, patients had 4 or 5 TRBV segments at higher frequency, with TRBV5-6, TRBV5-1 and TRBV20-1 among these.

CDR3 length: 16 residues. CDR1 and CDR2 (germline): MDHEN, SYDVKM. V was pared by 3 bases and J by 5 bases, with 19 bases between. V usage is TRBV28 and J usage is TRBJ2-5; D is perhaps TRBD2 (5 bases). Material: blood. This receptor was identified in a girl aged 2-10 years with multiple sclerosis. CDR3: CASSFDGRGRLETQYF. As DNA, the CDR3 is TGTGCCAGCAGTTTCGACGGTCGGGGAAGGTTGGAGACCCAGTACTTC.